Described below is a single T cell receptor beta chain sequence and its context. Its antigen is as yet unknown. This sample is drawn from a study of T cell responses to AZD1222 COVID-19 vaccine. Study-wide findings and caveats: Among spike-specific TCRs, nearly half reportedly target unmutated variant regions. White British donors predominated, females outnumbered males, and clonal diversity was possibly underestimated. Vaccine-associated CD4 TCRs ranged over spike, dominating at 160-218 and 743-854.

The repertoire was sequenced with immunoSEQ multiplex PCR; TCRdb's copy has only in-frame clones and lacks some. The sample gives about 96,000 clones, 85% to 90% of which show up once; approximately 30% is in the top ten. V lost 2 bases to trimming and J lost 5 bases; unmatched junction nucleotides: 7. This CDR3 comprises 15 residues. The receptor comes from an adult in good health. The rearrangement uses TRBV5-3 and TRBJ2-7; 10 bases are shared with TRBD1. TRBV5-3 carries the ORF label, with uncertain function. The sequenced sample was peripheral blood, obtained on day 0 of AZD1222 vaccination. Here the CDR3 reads CARSFCGTGDHEQYF. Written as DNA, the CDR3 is TGTGCCAGAAGCTTTTGTGGGACAGGGGACCACGAGCAGTACTTC.